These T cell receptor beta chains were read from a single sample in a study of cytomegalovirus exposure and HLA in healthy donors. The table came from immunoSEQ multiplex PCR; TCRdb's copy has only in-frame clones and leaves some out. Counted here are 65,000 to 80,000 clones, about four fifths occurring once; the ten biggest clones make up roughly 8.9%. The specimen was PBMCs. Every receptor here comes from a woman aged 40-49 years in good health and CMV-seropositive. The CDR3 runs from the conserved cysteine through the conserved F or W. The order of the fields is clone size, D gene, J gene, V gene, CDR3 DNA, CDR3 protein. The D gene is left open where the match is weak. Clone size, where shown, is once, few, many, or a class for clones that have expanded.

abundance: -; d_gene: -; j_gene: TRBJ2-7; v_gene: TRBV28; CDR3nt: TGTGCCAGCACTCCCCGGGACAAGGGGTCCCCCTACGAGCAGTACTTC; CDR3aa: CASTPRDKGSPYEQYF
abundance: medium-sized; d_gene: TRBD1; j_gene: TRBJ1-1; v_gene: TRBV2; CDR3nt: TGTGCCAGCAGTGGGGGACAGGGGGCTTCTGAAGCTTTCTTT; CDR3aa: CASSGGQGASEAFF
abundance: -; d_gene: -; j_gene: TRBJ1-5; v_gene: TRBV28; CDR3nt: TGTGCCAGCAGTCCGCCCGGGGGTATTCAGCCCCAGCATTTT; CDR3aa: CASSPPGGIQPQHF
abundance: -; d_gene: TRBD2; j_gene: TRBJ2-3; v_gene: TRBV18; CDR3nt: TGTGCCAGCTCACCAGGGAGGGACACGCAGTATTTT; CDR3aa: CASSPGRDTQYF
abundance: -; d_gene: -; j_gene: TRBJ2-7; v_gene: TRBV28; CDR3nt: TGTGCCACCACGACAGAGGACTACGAGCAGTACTTC; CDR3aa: CATTTEDYEQYF
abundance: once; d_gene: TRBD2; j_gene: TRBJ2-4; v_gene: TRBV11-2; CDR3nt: TGTGCCAGCAGCACCCGACGTCTAGCGGGGGTAGCCAAAAACATTCAGTACTTC; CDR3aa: CASSTRRLAGVAKNIQYF
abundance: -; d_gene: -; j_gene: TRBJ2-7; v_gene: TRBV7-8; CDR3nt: TGTGCCAGCAGCTTACGTTCCTACGAGCAGTACTTC; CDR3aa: CASSLRSYEQYF
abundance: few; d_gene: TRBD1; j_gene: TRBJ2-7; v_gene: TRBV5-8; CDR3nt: TGTGCCAGCAGCGCCGGGACAGGTGATTACTACGAGCAGTACTTC; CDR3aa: CASSAGTGDYYEQYF
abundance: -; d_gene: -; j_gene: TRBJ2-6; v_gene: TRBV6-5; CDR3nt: TGTGCCAGCACAACCAGGGGCCCTGGGGCCAACGTCCTGACTTTC; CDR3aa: CASTTRGPGANVLTF
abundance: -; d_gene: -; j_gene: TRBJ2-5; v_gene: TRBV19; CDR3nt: TGTGCCAGTAGTATCTTCGTGACGGGAGAGACCCAGTACTTC; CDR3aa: CASSIFVTGETQYF
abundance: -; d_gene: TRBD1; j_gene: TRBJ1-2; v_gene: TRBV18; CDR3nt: TGTGCCAGCTCACCTGGACAGGTGGAAGGCTACACCTTC; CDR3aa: CASSPGQVEGYTF
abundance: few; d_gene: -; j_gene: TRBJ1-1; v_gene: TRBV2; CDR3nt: TGTGCCAGCAGTGAAACGAGGTCGAACACTGAAGCTTTCTTT; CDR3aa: CASSETRSNTEAFF
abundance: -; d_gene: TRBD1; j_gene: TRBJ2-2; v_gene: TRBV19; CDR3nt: TGTGCCAGTAGTATACAGGTACAGGGGCCCGGGGAGCTGTTTTTT; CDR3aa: CASSIQVQGPGELFF
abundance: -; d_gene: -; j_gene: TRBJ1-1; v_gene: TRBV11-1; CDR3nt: TGTGCCAGCACCCATTTCACAGGGTCTCCGAACACTGAAGCTTTCTTT; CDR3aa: CASTHFTGSPNTEAFF
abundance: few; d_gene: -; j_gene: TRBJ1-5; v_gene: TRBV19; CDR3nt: TGTGCCAGTACCCTAGTGGGAGGGTTCAATCAGCCCCAGCATTTT; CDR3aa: CASTLVGGFNQPQHF
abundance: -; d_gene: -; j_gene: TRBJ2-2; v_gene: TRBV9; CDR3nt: TGTGCCAGCAGCGTAGGGTTTGTAGCGTTGAACACCGGGGAGCTGTTTTTT; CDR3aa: CASSVGFVALNTGELFF
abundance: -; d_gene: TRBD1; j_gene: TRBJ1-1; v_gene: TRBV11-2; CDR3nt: TGTGCCAGCAGCTCTCGGACAGGGGGAACGAACACTGAAGCTTTCTTT; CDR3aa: CASSSRTGGTNTEAFF
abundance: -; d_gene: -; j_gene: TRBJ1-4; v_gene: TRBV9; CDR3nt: TGTGCCAGCAGCGTATCAGGAGGTACGCCTAATGAAAAACTGTTTTTT; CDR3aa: CASSVSGGTPNEKLFF
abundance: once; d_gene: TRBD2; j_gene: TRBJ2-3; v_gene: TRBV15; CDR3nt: TGTGCCACCAGCAGGGGACCTAGCGGGGGGGCCGCAGATACGCAGTATTTT; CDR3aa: CATSRGPSGGAADTQYF
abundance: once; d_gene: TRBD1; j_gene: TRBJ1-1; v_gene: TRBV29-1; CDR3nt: TGCAGCGCTGCGGGACAGGGGAACACTGAAGCTTTCTTT; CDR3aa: CSAAGQGNTEAFF
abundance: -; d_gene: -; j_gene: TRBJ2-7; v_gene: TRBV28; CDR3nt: TGTGCCAGCAGAACTGATGCAGGGGGGTACGAGCAGTACTTC; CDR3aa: CASRTDAGGYEQYF
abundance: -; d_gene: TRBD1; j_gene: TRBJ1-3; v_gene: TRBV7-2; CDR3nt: TGTGCCAGCACCAACCTAGGGGGCTACTCTGGAAACACCATATATTTT; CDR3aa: CASTNLGGYSGNTIYF
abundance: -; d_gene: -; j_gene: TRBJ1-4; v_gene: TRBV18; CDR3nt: TGTGCCAGCGCGACGGGAGGTGGAGAACTGTTTTTT; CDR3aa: CASATGGGELFF
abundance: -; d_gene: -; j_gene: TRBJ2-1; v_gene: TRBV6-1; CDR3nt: TGTGCCAGCACCCCGACTAGTTCTAACAATGAGCAGTTCTTC; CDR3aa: CASTPTSSNNEQFF
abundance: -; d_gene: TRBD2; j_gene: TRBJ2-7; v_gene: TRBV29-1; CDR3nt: TGCAGCGCTGGACTAGCGGGGGGCTCATCCTACGAGCAGTACTTC; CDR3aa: CSAGLAGGSSYEQYF
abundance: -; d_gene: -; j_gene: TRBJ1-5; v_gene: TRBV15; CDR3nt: TGTGCCACCAGCAGATGGGCAGGCAATCAGCCCCAGCATTTT; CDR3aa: CATSRWAGNQPQHF
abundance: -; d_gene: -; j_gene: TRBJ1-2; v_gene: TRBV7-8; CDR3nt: TGTGCCAGCAGCTTTCGACCGGGAGAAGGCTACACCTTC; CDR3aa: CASSFRPGEGYTF
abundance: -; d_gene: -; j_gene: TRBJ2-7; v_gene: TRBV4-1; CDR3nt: TGCGCCAGCAGCCATGAGACAGGTGGCTGGTACGAGCAGTACTTC; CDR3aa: CASSHETGGWYEQYF
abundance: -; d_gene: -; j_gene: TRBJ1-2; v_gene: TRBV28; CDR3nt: TGTGCCAGCAGGCTTAACGACAGGTACTTCTATGGCTACACCTTC; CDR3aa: CASRLNDRYFYGYTF
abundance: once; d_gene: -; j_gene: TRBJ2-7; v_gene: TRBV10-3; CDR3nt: TGTGCCATCAGTGACAGGGCGCACGAGCAGTACTTC; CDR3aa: CAISDRAHEQYF
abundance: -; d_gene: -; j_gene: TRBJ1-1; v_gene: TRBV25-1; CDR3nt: TGTGCCAGCAGTTATAGCAACGATATGAACACTGAAGCTTTCTTT; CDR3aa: CASSYSNDMNTEAFF
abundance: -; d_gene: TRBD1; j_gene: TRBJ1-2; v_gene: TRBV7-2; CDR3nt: TGTGCCAGCAGCATGGGACAGGGAACAGGCTATGGCTACACCTTC; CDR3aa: CASSMGQGTGYGYTF
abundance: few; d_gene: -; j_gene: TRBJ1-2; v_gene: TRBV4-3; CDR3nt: TGCGCCAGCAGCCAGCAAACCGGGACCCAGGAGGGTGGCTACACCTTC; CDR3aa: CASSQQTGTQEGGYTF
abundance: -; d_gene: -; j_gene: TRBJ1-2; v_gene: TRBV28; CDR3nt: TGTGCCAGCAGTTTGGTTGGACAATTCCATCACTATGGCTACACCTTC; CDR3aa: CASSLVGQFHHYGYTF
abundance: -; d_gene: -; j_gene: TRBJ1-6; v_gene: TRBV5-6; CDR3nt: TGTGCCAGCAGCTTGCTAGGTAGGAATTCACCCCTCCACTTT; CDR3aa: CASSLLGRNSPLHF
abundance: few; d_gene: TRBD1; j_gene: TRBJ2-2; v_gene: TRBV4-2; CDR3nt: TGTGCCAGCAGCCAAGACCACAGGGGAACCGGGGAGCTGTTTTTT; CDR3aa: CASSQDHRGTGELFF
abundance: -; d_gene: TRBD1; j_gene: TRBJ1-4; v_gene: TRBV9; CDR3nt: TGTGCCAGCAGAGGAGGGGGGACAGGAACTAATGAAAAACTGTTTTTT; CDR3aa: CASRGGGTGTNEKLFF
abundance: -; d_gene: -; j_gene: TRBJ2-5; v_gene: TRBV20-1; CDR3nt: TGCAGTGCTAGCGGGGAAGAGACCCAGTACTTC; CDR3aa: CSASGEETQYF
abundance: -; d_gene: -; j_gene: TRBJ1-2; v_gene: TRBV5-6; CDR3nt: TGTGCCAGCACCTGGGGCAGGGAATATGGCTACACCTTC; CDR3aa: CASTWGREYGYTF